Below are 25 T cell receptor beta chains sequenced from a single sample in a study of cytomegalovirus exposure and HLA in healthy donors. The PCR used 60 Vbeta and 13 Jbeta primers. Some clones are missing from TCRdb's copy, which holds only in-frame ones; the method was immunoSEQ multiplex PCR. Among about 100,000 clones listed, roughly 80% were seen once. Sequencing used PBMCs. Source of these receptors: a man aged 30 to 45 in good health and CMV-seronegative.

The chain uses TRBV6-7 and TRBJ1-1; D call uncertain. TRBV6-7 falls under the ORF class, with uncertain function. The CDR3 spans 13 residues. V lost 8 bases to trimming and J lost 5 bases, with 15 bases between them. The CDR3 here is CASVPEERTEAFF. The CDR3 region has the DNA TGTGCCAGCGTCCCCGAAGAGAGGACTGAAGCTTTCTTT.

This chain uses TRBV7-9 with TRBJ2-7, with D possibly TRBD1 on 5 matching bases. This CDR3 has 14 residues. Trimming took off 0 bases at V and 7 bases at J, with 13 bases between the two ends. Germline V gene data show CDR1 as SEHNR and CDR2 as FQNEAQ (reference sequence). The CDR3 DNA follows: TGTGCCAGCAGCTTAGCGATAGGGGAACGGGAGCAGTACTTC. It specifies CASSLAIGEREQYF.

The J gene is TRBJ2-1, the V gene TRBV5-4, with 8 positions matching TRBD2. Per the germline V gene, CDR1 is SGHNT and CDR2 is YYREEE (reference sequence). The V gene end was trimmed by 3 bases and the J gene end by 9 bases; junction bases not matched to a gene: 5. The CDR3 length is 13 residues. The CDR3, as DNA: TGTGCCAGCAGCTGGCAGCGGGAGTTTGAGCAGTTCTTC. Its protein product is CASSWQREFEQFF.

The V call is TRBV5-1, the J call TRBJ1-4; maybe TRBD1 (5 bases). This CDR3 contains 14 residues. Germline V gives CDR1 SGHRS, CDR2 YFSETQ. Trimming took 4 bases from V and 4 from J, leaving 11 bases between them. The CDR3 bases are TGCGCCAGCAGCCAGGGTAGGGGTAATGAAAAACTGTTTTTT. Protein: CASSQGRGNEKLFF.

For the CDR3, the DNA is TGTGCCAGCTCCGTTCTGAGGGGGTCGCCCTACAATGAGCAGTTCTTC. Translation gives CASSVLRGSPYNEQFF. The chain carries TRBV14 and TRBJ2-1, with a weak D call TRBD1 (6 bases). The CDR3 spans 16 residues. The germline V gene has CDR1 SGHDN and CDR2 FVKESK. The V and J ends lost 8 bases and 2 bases respectively, with 19 bases between them.

This chain links TRBV6-1 with TRBJ2-7; a possible D gene is TRBD2 (7 bases). The germline CDR1 and CDR2 sequences are MNHNS and SASEGT. V lost 7 bases, J lost 0 bases, and 13 bases lay in between. The CDR3 consists of 14 residues. CDR3 DNA sequence: TGTGCCAGCAATGGGGGGGGCAGCTCCTACGAGCAGTACTTC. Its protein product is CASNGGGSSYEQYF.

The chain carries TRBV19 and TRBJ1-6, with 7 bases identical to TRBD1. Trimming took 1 base from V and 0 from J; bases not matched to a gene: 6. Germline V gene data show CDR1 as LNHDA and CDR2 as SQIVND (reference sequence). The CDR3 contains 18 residues. CDR3: CASSIALDRSSYNSPLHF. The DNA for the CDR3 is TGTGCCAGTAGTATAGCCCTGGACAGGAGCTCCTATAATTCACCCCTCCACTTT.

The chain joins TRBV28 to TRBJ2-7; D perhaps matches TRBD2 (6 bases). This CDR3 is built from 14 residues. The V and J ends lost 5 bases and 4 bases respectively, with 15 bases between them. Germline assignment: CDR1 MDHEN and CDR2 SYDVKM. CDR3 sequence (DNA): TGTGCCAGCAGTCCCGGGGGATCACTGTACGAGCAGTACTTC. Residues: CASSPGGSLYEQYF.

The chain couples TRBV28 to TRBJ1-5, with D hard to call. The CDR3 covers 12 residues. Trimming pared 3 bases from V and 6 bases from J, leaving 6 bases between. The germline gives CDR1 MDHEN, CDR2 SYDVKM. The CDR3 nucleotides read TGTGCCAGCAGTTTTCCGGGTCAGCCCCAGCATTTT. This gives the protein CASSFPGQPQHF.

This clone was recorded a few times. This chain connects TRBV13 to TRBJ1-1; D is undetermined. Germline V gene sequence: CDR1 PRHDT, CDR2 FYEKMQ (reference sequence). The CDR3 is 14 amino acids. The V end was cut by 1 base, the J end by 1 base, with 7 bases between. The DNA for the CDR3 is TGTGCCAGCAGCTTAGACACACGGAACACTGAAGCTTTCTTT. Protein sequence: CASSLDTRNTEAFF. The full variable domain, its missing parts supplied by reference TRBV13 and TRBJ1-1, is AAGVIQSPRHLIKEKRETATLKCYPIPRHDTVYWYQQGPGQDPQFLISFYEKMQSDKGSIPDRFSAQQFSDYHSELNMSSLELGDSALYFCASSLDTRNTEAFFGQGTRLTVV.

The chain is built from TRBV2 and TRBJ2-7; TRBD1 matches 8 bases. V lost 6 bases to trimming and J lost 3 bases; unmatched junction nucleotides: 10. This CDR3 spans 15 amino acids. Per germline, CDR1 SNHLY and CDR2 FYNNEI. Here the CDR3 DNA reads TGTGCCAGCAGCCCGGGACAGGCGATCATCTACGAGCAGTACTTC. Amino acid sequence: CASSPGQAIIYEQYF.

This rearrangement joins TRBV10-3 to TRBJ2-3, with D tentatively TRBD1 (6 bases). CDR1 and CDR2 from the germline V gene are ENHRY and SYGVKD. V dropped 6 bases and J dropped 2 bases, with 9 bases sitting between them. This CDR3 contains 13 residues. The CDR3 here is CAISGQITDTQYF. The CDR3 coding sequence is TGTGCCATCAGCGGACAGATCACAGATACGCAGTATTTT.

This clone is a singleton in its sample. The chain combines TRBV29-1 with TRBJ1-1, with a possible D match to TRBD1 (5 bases). This CDR3 is built from 14 residues. V lost 3 bases and J lost 2, with 13 bases in between. CDR1 and CDR2 from the germline V gene are SQVTM and ANQGSEA. CDR3 protein: CSVEGLGFNTEAFF. CDR3 DNA: TGCAGCGTTGAGGGACTGGGATTTAACACTGAAGCTTTCTTT.

The CDR3 loop reads CASSYQGQGDYEQYF. Written as DNA, the CDR3 is TGTGCCAGCAGTTACCAGGGACAGGGCGACTACGAGCAGTACTTC. The chain links TRBV6-6 to TRBJ2-7; TRBD1 matches at 9 bases. Germline lookup yields CDR1 MNHNY and CDR2 SVGAGI (reference sequence). Losses at the gene ends were 2 bases for V and 3 bases for J; bases not matched to a gene: 5. CDR3 length: 15 amino acids.

The V and J genes are TRBV7-9 and TRBJ1-1; no clear D gene. V lost 4 bases and J lost 11, with 17 bases in between. This CDR3 comprises 13 residues. Germline-derived CDR1 and CDR2 are SEHNR and FQNEAQ (reference sequence). The CDR3 DNA reads as TGTGCCAGCAGCTCCAACGGGGTAGGGTCGGCTTTCTTT. As protein: CASSSNGVGSAFF.

This sequence joins TRBV13 and TRBJ2-5, with TRBD2 identical over 10 bases. The CDR3 covers 17 residues. In germline, CDR1 is PRHDT, CDR2 FYEKMQ (reference sequence). With 2 bases clipped from V and 5 bases from J, the junction kept 11 bases outside the gene matches. This chain's CDR3 is CASSLPDSGGAGETQYF. The CDR3 DNA sequence: TGTGCCAGCAGCTTACCCGACAGCGGGGGGGCGGGGGAGACCCAGTACTTC. Full variable domain (remainder filled in from reference TRBV13 and TRBJ2-5): AAGVIQSPRHLIKEKRETATLKCYPIPRHDTVYWYQQGPGQDPQFLISFYEKMQSDKGSIPDRFSAQQFSDYHSELNMSSLELGDSALYFCASSLPDSGGAGETQYFGPGTRLLVL.

The chain has TRBV7-3 and TRBJ2-7; 7 nucleotides match TRBD1. The CDR3 consists of 13 residues. The V gene end was trimmed by 5 bases and the J gene end by 3 bases; junction bases not matched to a gene: 4. Germline V gene lookup returns CDR1 SGHTA and CDR2 FQGTGA. CDR3 in DNA: TGTGCCAGCAGCCTGGACAGGAGCTACGAGCAGTACTTC. As protein: CASSLDRSYEQYF.

Only a few counts were recorded for this clone. This chain joins TRBV6-1 and TRBJ2-1, with 13 positions matching TRBD2. The V segment lost 4 bases and the J segment 3 bases; nucleotides outside the gene matches: 0. The CDR3 loop spans 15 amino acids. CDR1 and CDR2 (germline): MNHNS, SASEGT. The CDR3 DNA is TGTGCCAGCAGTGGACTAGCGGGAGGCTACAATGAGCAGTTCTTC. It yields the protein CASSGLAGGYNEQFF.

The chain links TRBV28 to TRBJ2-3; possibly TRBD2 for D (5 bases). In germline, CDR1 is MDHEN, CDR2 SYDVKM. Trimming pared 7 bases from V and 5 bases from J, leaving 16 bases between. The CDR3 sequence is 14 residues long. CDR3 nucleotide sequence: TGTGCCAGCACGAGGGTATTTGTCCGAGATACGCAGTATTTT. It specifies CASTRVFVRDTQYF. Drawing the rest from reference TRBV28 and TRBJ2-3, the complete variable domain is DVKVTQSSRYLVKRTGEKVFLECVQDMDHENMFWYRQDPGLGLRLIYFSYDVKMKEKGDIPEGYSVSREKKERFSLILESASTNQTSMYLCASTRVFVRDTQYFGPGTRLTVL.

This clone showed up just a few times. The chain is built from TRBV6-5 and TRBJ1-4; 9 nucleotides align to TRBD1. The length of the CDR3 is 15 residues. Germline V gene data show CDR1 as MNHEY and CDR2 as SVGAGI. Trimming took 7 bases from V and 8 from J; bases not matched to a gene: 11. The CDR3: CASTPGGQGGEKLFF. CDR3 nucleotide sequence: TGTGCCAGCACCCCGGGGGGACAGGGTGGCGAAAAACTGTTTTTT.

The chain carries TRBV11-2 and TRBJ1-5; D possibly corresponds to TRBD1 (5 bases). The CDR3 spans 16 residues. CDR1 and CDR2 from the germline V gene are SGHAT and FQNNGV. Trimming stripped 5 bases from V and 1 base from J, with 15 bases between. CDR3 bases: TGTGCCAGCAGCGTTGGTGGGGGACTAAGCAATCAGCCCCAGCATTTT. This gives the protein CASSVGGGLSNQPQHF.

The CDR3 sequence: CASSLAGDRGGSYNEQFF. In DNA, the CDR3 is TGTGCCAGCAGCTTGGCGGGGGACCGGGGGGGTTCCTACAATGAGCAGTTCTTC. This sequence joins TRBV5-4 and TRBJ2-1, with 8 positions matching TRBD2. The V segment lost 0 bases and the J segment 1 base; nucleotides outside the gene matches: 9. The V gene's germline CDR1 is SGHNT and CDR2 YYREEE (reference sequence). There are 18 residues in the CDR3.

The CDR3 reads CASSVGSGGAYNEQFF. The CDR3 DNA follows: TGTGCCAGCAGCGTAGGCAGCGGGGGGGCCTACAATGAGCAGTTCTTC. The chain combines TRBV9 with TRBJ2-1; TRBD2 matches 10 bases. CDR3 size: 16 residues. The V segment lost 0 bases and the J segment 2 bases; nucleotides outside the gene matches: 2. Germline-derived CDR1 and CDR2 are SGDLS and YYNGEE.

V and J are TRBV4-1 and TRBJ1-3, with D hard to call. Germline V CDR1 and CDR2: MGHRA, YSYEKL. This CDR3 is 15 amino acids long. V was shortened by 1 base and J by 4 bases, with 11 bases between the two germline ends. CDR3 sequence reads: CASSQARKAGNTIYF. CDR3 in DNA: TGCGCCAGCAGCCAAGCCAGGAAGGCGGGAAACACCATATATTTT.

The chain carries TRBV9 and TRBJ2-3; 7 bases are shared with TRBD1. The CDR3 extends over 14 amino acids. Germline trimming cut 4 bases from V and 5 bases from J; bases unmatched to any gene: 7. Germline V lookup: CDR1 SGDLS, CDR2 YYNGEE. The CDR3 nucleotides read TGTGCCAGCAGCCCTGGGACAGTTGGAGATACGCAGTATTTT. It is translated as CASSPGTVGDTQYF. Variable domain in full (rest from reference TRBV9 and TRBJ2-3): DSGVTQTPKHLITATGQRVTLRCSPRSGDLSVYWYQQSLDQGLQFLIQYYNGEERAKGNILERFSAQQFPDLHSELNLSSLELGDSALYFCASSPGTVGDTQYFGPGTRLTVL.